This TCR beta chain appears in the sequencing data of a study of blood T cells in healthy people across ages. Together with a sample-barcoded 5' primer, a J-beta primer mix was included in a second PCR lasting about 7 to 12 cycles. Per sample, CDR3-containing paired-end reads numbered at least 2.5 million. Using its own MiXCR run on the 5' RACE reads, TCRdb lists one record per CDR3 protein. The sample holds hundreds of thousands of distinct CDR3 sequences, around three fifths seen once. Whole-study findings and limits: Both higher diversity and more naive CD4+ cells marked long-lived donors when set against aged donors.

With respect to this clonotype: Its antigen is unidentified.

The CDR3 covers 14 residues. Germline assignment: CDR1 MDHEN and CDR2 SYDVKM. Trimming removed 2 bases at V and 5 bases at J, with 12 bases between. Drawing of peripheral blood yielded 7.5 to 10 milliliters from each donor. The V call is TRBV28, the J call TRBJ2-5; D may be TRBD2 (6 bases). Sequencing used blood. This receptor was taken from a man aged 35 to 55 in good health. CDR3 residues: CASSLTHRGETQYF. In nucleotides, the CDR3 is TGTGCCAGCAGTTTAACCCACCGGGGGGAGACCCAGTACTTC. The full variable domain, completed using reference TRBV28 and TRBJ2-5, is DVKVTQSSRYLVKRTGEKVFLECVQDMDHENMFWYRQDPGLGLRLIYFSYDVKMKEKGDIPEGYSVSREKKERFSLILESASTNQTSMYLCASSLTHRGETQYFGPGTRLLVL.